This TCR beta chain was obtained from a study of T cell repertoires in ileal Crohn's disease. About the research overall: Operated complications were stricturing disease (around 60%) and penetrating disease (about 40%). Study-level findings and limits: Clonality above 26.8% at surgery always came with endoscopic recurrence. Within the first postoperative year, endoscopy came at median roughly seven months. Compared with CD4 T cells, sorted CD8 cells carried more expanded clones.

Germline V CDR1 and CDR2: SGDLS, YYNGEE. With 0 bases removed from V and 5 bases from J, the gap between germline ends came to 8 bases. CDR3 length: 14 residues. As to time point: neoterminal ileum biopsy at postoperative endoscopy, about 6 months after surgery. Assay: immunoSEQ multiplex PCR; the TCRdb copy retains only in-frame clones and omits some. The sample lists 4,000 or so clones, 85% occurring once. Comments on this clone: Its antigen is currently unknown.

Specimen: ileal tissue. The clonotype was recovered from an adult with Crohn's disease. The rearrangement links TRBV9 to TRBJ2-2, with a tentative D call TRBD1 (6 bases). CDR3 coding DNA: TGTGCCAGCAGCGTAGCACAGGGAACCGGGGAGCTGTTTTTT. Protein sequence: CASSVAQGTGELFF.